The 27 T cell receptor beta chains in this list originate from one sample, sequenced in a study of blood T cell repertoires in COVID-19 (dated by TCRdb to between 2020 and 2021). The method behind the library was the immunoSEQ multiplex PCR assay. Entries here come from immuneACCESS through TCRdb and include only in-frame sequences with V and J called. Some clones fail to appear in such tables; in the studies checked, an unresolved V gene covers under half of the shortfall, and the cause of the remainder is unknown. For this sample there are roughly 390,000 clones; approximately 89% appear just once. Over 9.5% of the sample goes to the ten largest clones. Specimen: peripheral blood. The receptor source for this set is a woman in her thirties with COVID-19, enrolled during active disease.

In its sample, this clone was seen once. The chain has TRBV7-2 and TRBJ2-1, with TRBD2 matching 16 bases. The germline V gene encodes CDR1 SGHTA and CDR2 FQGNSA. The V and J ends lost 1 base and 7 bases, in that order; junction bases with no gene match: 4. The CDR3 has 17 residues. CDR3 region: CASSLEGTSGRVNEQFF. As DNA, the CDR3 is TGTGCCAGCAGCTTAGAGGGGACTAGCGGGAGGGTAAATGAGCAGTTCTTC.

The J gene is TRBJ2-3, the V gene TRBV10-3; 11 bases are shared with TRBD2. With 6 bases clipped from V and 6 bases from J, the junction kept 5 bases outside the gene matches. The CDR3 has 14 amino acids. Looked up from germline, CDR1 is ENHRY and CDR2 is SYGVKD. The CDR3 spells CAISAVAGGDTQYF. In DNA form, the CDR3 reads TGTGCCATCAGCGCGGTAGCGGGAGGGGATACGCAGTATTTT.

The chain combines TRBV5-1 with TRBJ2-1, with 14 bases lining up with TRBD2. Germline CDR1 and CDR2: SGHRS and YFSETQ. Trimming removed 4 bases from V and 5 bases from J; junction bases left unmatched: 5. The CDR3 runs to 16 residues. The CDR3 protein is CASSDGTSGSDNEQFF. In nucleotides, the CDR3 is TGCGCCAGCAGCGACGGGACTAGCGGGAGTGACAATGAGCAGTTCTTC.

The CDR3 sequence: CASSSYPGTGLDNEQFF. In DNA, the CDR3 is TGTGCCAGCTCATCTTACCCCGGGACAGGGCTCGACAATGAGCAGTTCTTC. The genes are TRBV18 and TRBJ2-1; 9 bases line up with TRBD1. The germline gives CDR1 KGHSH, CDR2 LQKENI. The junction had 13 bases not matched to a gene; V was cut back by 5 bases and J by 5 bases. CDR3 length: 17 amino acids. Filled out from reference TRBV18 and TRBJ2-1, the complete variable domain reads NAGVMQNPRHLVRRRGQEARLRCSPMKGHSHVYWYRQLPEEGLKFMVYLQKENIIDESGMPKERFSAEFPKEGPSILRIQQVVRGDSAAYFCASSSYPGTGLDNEQFFGPGTRLTVL.

The V and J genes are TRBV2 and TRBJ2-1; TRBD2 matches 7 bases. CDR3 length equals 14 residues. V lost 7 bases to trimming and J lost 8 bases; unmatched junction nucleotides: 11. Germline V gene data show CDR1 as SNHLY and CDR2 as FYNNEI. As DNA, the CDR3 is TGTGCCAGCAACTTTTGGTCTAGCGGCCATGAGCAGTTCTTC. It codes for CASNFWSSGHEQFF. Full variable domain (rest looked up from reference TRBV2 and TRBJ2-1): EPEVTQTPSHQVTQMGQEVILRCVPISNHLYFYWYRQILGQKVEFLVSFYNNEISEKSEIFDDQFSVERPDGSNFTLKIRSTKLEDSAMYFCASNFWSSGHEQFFGPGTRLTVL.

The chain employs TRBV4-3 and TRBJ2-2, with 8 bases aligning to TRBD1. Germline CDR1 is LGHNA and CDR2 is YSLEER. Trimming at V came to 3 bases and at J to 6 bases, leaving 6 bases not matched to a gene. The CDR3 extends over 15 amino acids. The CDR3 nucleotides are TGCGCCAGCAGCCAGATAAGACAGGGGCCCGGGGAGCTGTTTTTT. Protein: CASSQIRQGPGELFF.

CDR3 in DNA: TGTGCCAGCAGTTTTGACACAACTGAAGCTTTCTTT. This sequence encodes CASSFDTTEAFF. The rearrangement links TRBV6-2 or TRBV6-3 to TRBJ1-1; D gene ambiguous. CDR1 is MNHEY and CDR2 is SVGEGT in the germline V gene. This CDR3 contains 12 residues. The V end was cut by 4 bases, the J end by 5 bases, with 8 bases between.

The chain recombines TRBV7-2 with TRBJ2-1; D unclear. The CDR3 has 16 residues. Trimming removed 5 bases from V and 6 bases from J, with 20 bases in between. Looked up from germline, CDR1 is SGHTA and CDR2 is FQGNSA. The CDR3 spells CASSAVPQQRVNEQFF. DNA for the CDR3: TGTGCCAGCAGCGCGGTCCCCCAGCAACGGGTCAATGAGCAGTTCTTC.

The chain couples TRBV28 to TRBJ1-5; D unresolved. V was cut by 7 bases and J by 9 bases, with 13 bases left in between. There are 12 residues in the CDR3. CDR1 MDHEN and CDR2 SYDVKM come from the germline V gene. The CDR3 reads CASIQWGGPQHF. CDR3 nucleotides: TGTGCCAGCATCCAATGGGGAGGGCCCCAGCATTTT.

This clone has only one observation. V is TRBV5-4 and J is TRBJ2-1; 10 nucleotides line up with TRBD2. With V trimmed by 0 bases and J by 6 bases, 12 bases remained unmatched. The length of the CDR3 is 18 residues. Germline CDR1 is SGHNT and CDR2 is YYREEE (reference sequence). CDR3 in DNA: TGTGCCAGCAGCTTGGTGGGGCTAGCGGGAGAACGGGGCAATGAGCAGTTCTTC. Amino acids: CASSLVGLAGERGNEQFF. The full variable domain, rest sourced from reference TRBV5-4 and TRBJ2-1, is ETGVTQSPTHLIKTRGQQVTLRCSSQSGHNTVSWYQQALGQGPQFIFQYYREEENGRGNFPPRFSGLQFPNYSSELNVNALELDDSALYLCASSLVGLAGERGNEQFFGPGTRLTVL.

The V call is TRBV2, the J call TRBJ2-7, with TRBD2 matching 7 bases. Germline CDR1 and CDR2: SNHLY and FYNNEI. There are 13 residues in the CDR3. The J segment lost 2 bases and the V segment lost 2 bases, leaving 0 bases of the junction unmatched. This CDR3 is CASSETSAYEQYF. DNA for the CDR3: TGTGCCAGCAGTGAAACTAGCGCCTACGAGCAGTACTTC.

This chain uses TRBV24-1 with TRBJ1-5; TRBD1 agrees at 8 bases. The germline gives CDR1 KGHDR, CDR2 SFDVKD. The length of the CDR3 is 15 residues. V lost 6 bases and J lost 7; bases outside the gene matches: 10. In nucleotides, the CDR3 is TGTGCCACCAGTAGACAGGGGAAAAAAGGACAGCCCCAGCATTTT. Residues: CATSRQGKKGQPQHF.

This clone was found a few times. The V gene is TRBV9, the J gene TRBJ2-7; 10 bases agree with TRBD2. V was clipped by 4 bases and J by 5 bases; unmatched bases: 6. CDR3 length: 14 amino acids. Looked up from germline, CDR1 is SGDLS and CDR2 is YYNGEE. CDR3 nucleotide sequence: TGTGCCAGCAGCCCCGGGACTAGCGACCACGAGCAGTACTTC. It encodes CASSPGTSDHEQYF.

CDR3 sequence reads: CATRRLAGREQFF. As DNA, the CDR3 is TGTGCCACCCGGAGACTAGCCGGGCGTGAGCAGTTCTTC. The chain has TRBV15 and TRBJ2-1; 7 bases are a match to TRBD2. The germline V gene has CDR1 LNHNV and CDR2 YYDKDF (reference sequence). V gave up 8 bases and J gave up 9 bases; unmatched junction bases: 10. The CDR3 has 13 amino acids. Looking up the rest from reference TRBV15 and TRBJ2-1 gives the full variable domain: DAMVIQNPRYQVTQFGKPVTLSCSQTLNHNVMYWYQQKSSQAPKLLFHYYDKDFNNEADTPDNFQSRRPNTSFCFLDIRSPGLGDTAMYLCATRRLAGREQFFGPGTRLTVL.

The chain employs TRBV28 and TRBJ1-2; no reliable D call. CDR1 and CDR2 (germline): MDHEN, SYDVKM. The CDR3 loop spans 13 amino acids. Trimming pared 3 bases from V and 2 bases from J, leaving 7 bases between. CDR3 DNA: TGTGCCAGCAGTTTTTCGCAGAACTATGGCTACACCTTC. Protein sequence: CASSFSQNYGYTF.

The sample holds a few counts of this clone. This chain links TRBV5-1 with TRBJ1-3; weak D call: TRBD1 (5 bases). The germline V gene has CDR1 SGHRS and CDR2 YFSETQ. The CDR3 has 14 residues. Deletions cut 4 bases from V and 7 bases from J, with 15 bases between. The CDR3 loop reads CASSLEGVNNTIYF. The CDR3 nucleotides are TGCGCCAGCAGCCTGGAAGGGGTTAATAACACCATATATTTT. Full variable domain (missing parts from reference TRBV5-1 and TRBJ1-3): KAGVTQTPRYLIKTRGQQVTLSCSPISGHRSVSWYQQTPGQGLQFLFEYFSETQRNKGNFPGRFSGRQFSNSRSEMNVSTLELGDSALYLCASSLEGVNNTIYFGEGSWLTVV.

The chain links TRBV5-1 to TRBJ2-3, with D possibly TRBD1 on 6 matching bases. V lost 4 bases and J lost 2, with 14 bases in between. The CDR3 runs to 15 residues. CDR1 is SGHRS, CDR2 YFSETQ, per germline. In DNA, the CDR3 is TGCGCCAGCAGCGGAACAGGGCATCCCACAGATACGCAGTATTTT. This gives the protein CASSGTGHPTDTQYF.

CDR3 coding DNA: TGTGCCAGCAGCTTAATGGGACTAGACGAGCAGTACTTC. Its protein is CASSLMGLDEQYF. The chain couples TRBV7-8 to TRBJ2-7; TRBD2 aligns across 8 bases. The CDR3 length is 13 residues. With 2 bases clipped from V and 5 bases from J, the junction kept 2 bases outside the gene matches. Germline-derived CDR1 and CDR2 are SGHVS and FQNEAQ.

The CDR3 loop reads CATSREREGQPQHF. The CDR3 region has the DNA TGTGCCACCAGCAGAGAGAGGGAGGGCCAGCCCCAGCATTTT. V usage is TRBV15 and J usage is TRBJ1-5; D not resolved. This CDR3 is built from 14 residues. V was shortened by 0 bases and J by 7 bases, with 10 bases between the two germline ends. Germline CDR1 is LNHNV and CDR2 is YYDKDF (reference sequence).

About this clone itself: Other DNA sequences in this sample translate to the same CDR3. This chain joins TRBV11-2 and TRBJ2-7; D gene uncertain. Germline V CDR1 and CDR2: SGHAT, FQNNGV. V was clipped by 1 base and J by 3 bases, with 7 bases between them. The CDR3 is 13 amino acids. CDR3 amino acids: CASSLGPSYEQYF. The CDR3 bases are TGTGCCAGCAGCTTAGGTCCTAGCTACGAGCAGTACTTC.

This clone occurred once. The chain recombines TRBV11-2 with TRBJ1-2; TRBD1 might be the D (6 bases). The CDR3 length is 11 residues. Trimming stripped 4 bases from V and 8 bases from J, with 8 bases between. Germline CDR1 SGHAT, CDR2 FQNNGV. This CDR3 is CASSWGHGYTF. The CDR3 DNA reads TGTGCCAGCAGCTGGGGACACGGCTACACCTTC. The whole variable domain, remainder taken from reference TRBV11-2 and TRBJ1-2, is EAGVAQSPRYKIIEKRQSVAFWCNPISGHATLYWYQQILGQGPKLLIQFQNNGVVDDSQLPKDRFSAERLKGVDSTLKIQPAKLEDSAVYLCASSWGHGYTFGSGTRLTVV.

The chain recombines TRBV28 with TRBJ1-2; D remains ambiguous. The germline V gene has CDR1 MDHEN and CDR2 SYDVKM. With 6 bases removed from V and 4 bases from J, the gap between germline ends came to 9 bases. The CDR3 totals 12 residues. The CDR3 region has the DNA TGTGCCAGCAGGCCGCGAAGCTATGGCTACACCTTC. Residues: CASRPRSYGYTF.

The V call is TRBV14, the J call TRBJ2-7; 9 bases fit TRBD2. Germline V gene lookup returns CDR1 SGHDN and CDR2 FVKESK. V lost 3 bases and J lost 3; bases outside the gene matches: 9. The CDR3 contains 16 residues. CDR3 region: CASSHLTRAGGYEQYF. For the CDR3, the DNA is TGTGCCAGCAGCCATCTTACCCGAGCGGGGGGCTACGAGCAGTACTTC. The complete variable domain, with remaining parts taken from reference TRBV14 and TRBJ2-7, reads EAGVTQFPSHSVIEKGQTVTLRCDPISGHDNLYWYRRVMGKEIKFLLHFVKESKQDESGMPNNRFLAERTGGTYSTLKVQPAELEDSGVYFCASSHLTRAGGYEQYFGPGTRLTVT.

CDR3 in amino acids: CASTEGRPHYEQYF. The CDR3 DNA reads TGTGCCAGCACCGAGGGGAGGCCTCACTACGAGCAGTACTTC. The chain uses TRBV28 and TRBJ2-7, with D perhaps TRBD2 (6 bases). The CDR3 covers 14 residues. Germline V lookup: CDR1 MDHEN, CDR2 SYDVKM. V was clipped by 7 bases and J by 3 bases, with 16 bases between them.

The chain is built from TRBV29-1 and TRBJ2-5, with 7 bases lining up with TRBD1. V dropped 8 bases and J dropped 3; count of bases not matched to a gene: 6. Germline CDR1 SQVTM, CDR2 ANQGSEA. The CDR3 sequence is 12 residues long. CDR3 nucleotides: TGCAGCTCAGGGGGTGAGAAAGAGACCCAGTACTTC. Protein: CSSGGEKETQYF. Full variable domain (remainder filled in from reference TRBV29-1 and TRBJ2-5): SAVISQKPSRDICQRGTSLTIQCQVDSQVTMMFWYRQQPGQSLTLIATANQGSEATYESGFVIDKFPISRPNLTFSTLTVSNMSPEDSSIYLCSSGGEKETQYFGPGTRLLVL.

Turning to this clone: The same CDR3 is also encoded by other DNA sequences in this sample. The V call is TRBV9, the J call TRBJ2-3; 9 positions match TRBD2. Trimming at V came to 0 bases and at J to 1 base, leaving 0 bases not matched to a gene. Germline V gene data show CDR1 as SGDLS and CDR2 as YYNGEE. The CDR3 contains 15 residues. The chain's CDR3 is CASSVGLAGTDTQYF. The CDR3 DNA follows: TGTGCCAGCAGCGTAGGACTAGCGGGCACAGATACGCAGTATTTT.

J is TRBJ1-5 and V is TRBV2, with D uncertain. The CDR3 is made up of 14 amino acids. The germline V and J ends were trimmed by 6 bases and 4 bases, with 13 bases remaining between them. Per germline, CDR1 SNHLY and CDR2 FYNNEI. The CDR3 nucleotides are TGTGCCAGCAGCGCTGACACCCCTAATCAGCCCCAGCATTTT. Its translation: CASSADTPNQPQHF.